This T cell receptor beta chain comes out of a study of cytomegalovirus exposure and HLA in healthy donors. About the research overall: According to later analysis, the same platform produced the 120 validation and 600 to 800 first-cohort repertoires. Findings and caveats of the study: Reports indicated that the classifier achieved high specificity and sensitivity in diagnosing cytomegalovirus status. Specific recognition of CMV antigens was confirmed in vitro for a few chains (all CMV-associated).

In the case of this clone: Its antigen remains unidentified.

Generated by immunoSEQ multiplex PCR, the TCRdb table keeps only in-frame clones and is missing some. The data contain 200,000 to 250,000 clones, about nine tenths of them singletons. Material for sequencing was PBMCs. This TCR was recovered from a woman aged 18-35 years in good health and CMV-seropositive.

CDR3 region: CASSVDNRGLTEAFF. The CDR3 DNA follows: TGTGCCAGCAGCGTGGACAACAGGGGGCTCACTGAAGCTTTCTTT. The rearrangement uses TRBV9 and TRBJ1-1; 9 bases line up with TRBD1. Germline V gene sequence: CDR1 SGDLS, CDR2 YYNGEE. The CDR3 has 15 amino acids. With V trimmed by 2 bases and J by 4 bases, 6 bases remained unmatched.